This T cell receptor (beta chain) emerged from a study of blood T cell repertoires in COVID-19. This table comes from immunoSEQ multiplex PCR, and its TCRdb copy is limited to in-frame clones, with some not included. The sample records 150,000 or so clones, approximately 85% being singletons. CDR1 and CDR2 from the germline V gene are SGDLS and YYNGEE. Trimming took off 3 bases at V and 7 bases at J, with 16 bases between the two ends. The CDR3 length is 14 residues. The sample comprised peripheral blood. The TCR sequence derives from a woman between 55 and 75 years old with COVID-19, enrolled during active disease. The J gene is TRBJ1-1, the V gene TRBV9, with a weak D call TRBD1 (5 bases). CDR3 DNA: TGTGCCAGCAGCGCCAATGACCTGGGGGGTGAAGCTTTCTTT. Translation: CASSANDLGGEAFF.